This T cell receptor (beta chain) was sequenced for a study of blood T cells in healthy people across ages. General study points: Whereas aged donors had fewer naive CD4+ cells, long-lived donors had more of them and higher diversity. No conclusive comparison of naive versus antigen-experienced cells was possible with unsorted PBMCs. Diversity was estimated from one million T cells, and these estimates were considered underestimates.

As to this clonotype: Its specificity is not known.

V was shortened by 6 bases and J by 1 base, with 12 bases between the two germline ends. From germline, CDR1 is DFQATT and CDR2 SNEGSKA (reference sequence). This CDR3 comprises 13 residues. They isolated at least 7 million PBMCs from each sample. Combining a sample-barcoded 5' primer with a J-beta primer mix, a second PCR ran for 7 to 11 cycles. TCRdb reprocessed the 5' RACE reads via MiXCR and lists one record per CDR3 protein. The sample contains about 800,000 distinct CDR3 sequences, about three fifths of which appear only once. The chain combines TRBV20-1 with TRBJ2-5; possibly TRBD1 for D (6 bases). The sequence was collected from a man aged 30 to 39 in good health. The sample taken for sequencing was blood. The CDR3 loop is CSAEQGLQETQYF. CDR3 nucleotides: TGCAGTGCAGAACAGGGCCTCCAAGAGACCCAGTACTTC.